This record covers a single TCR beta chain. This sample is drawn from a study of HIV-infected patients and healthy controls. CDR1 is MNHEY, CDR2 SVGEGT, per germline. With 6 bases clipped from V and 7 bases from J, the junction kept 12 bases outside the gene matches. The CDR3 spans 16 residues. MiXCR, run by TCRdb on the 5' RACE reads, gives a single entry per CDR3 protein. The sample lists some 20,000 distinct CDR3 sequences; approximately 18% were seen once. Sequenced material: CD8+ T cells from blood. The sequence came from a human donor in good health. The chain has TRBV6-2 or TRBV6-3 and TRBJ1-6, with 7 bases matching TRBD1. The CDR3 is CASRRGQVYMNSPLHF. CDR3 in DNA: TGTGCCAGCAGACGAGGACAGGTGTATATGAATTCACCCCTCCACTTT.